The text below deals with one T cell receptor (beta chain). The sample comes from a study of blood T cell repertoires in COVID-19. Germline values: CDR1 SGHRS, CDR2 YFSETQ. CDR3 length: 15 amino acids. The ends were cut back, 4 bases at V and 0 bases at J, with 13 bases in the middle. Generated by immunoSEQ multiplex PCR, the TCRdb table keeps only in-frame clones and is missing some. The repertoire holds 350,000 to 450,000 clones, with approximately 90% as singletons. The V gene is TRBV5-1, the J gene TRBJ1-1, with D unresolved. This clonotype was obtained from a woman aged 35 to 49 who had been exposed to COVID-19. Sequencing was done on a sample of PBMCs or T cells enriched from blood (not recorded which). The CDR3 loop is CASSVRASMNTEAFF. CDR3 DNA: TGCGCCAGCAGCGTGAGGGCGTCGATGAACACTGAAGCTTTCTTT. Combining the CDR3 with reference TRBV5-1 and TRBJ1-1 gives the whole variable domain KAGVTQTPRYLIKTRGQQVTLSCSPISGHRSVSWYQQTPGQGLQFLFEYFSETQRNKGNFPGRFSGRQFSNSRSEMNVSTLELGDSALYLCASSVRASMNTEAFFGQGTRLTVV.